The 19 T cell receptor beta chains given below trace back to one sample, sequenced in a study of blood T cell repertoires in COVID-19. Assay used: immunoSEQ multiplex PCR; TCRdb lists only in-frame clones, some missing. The sample contains approximately 77,000 clones, roughly 76% of which appear only once. Sample: peripheral blood. The receptors stem from a man aged 70 or older with active or convalescent COVID-19.

Notes on this clone: Being one base from a much bigger clone, this may be a read error. Other DNA sequences in this specimen translate into the identical CDR3. The chain recombines TRBV2 with TRBJ2-3; 10 bases align to TRBD2. CDR1 SNHLY and CDR2 FYNNEI come from the germline V gene. The V segment lost 7 bases and the J segment 3 bases; nucleotides outside the gene matches: 13. CDR3 length: 17 residues. CDR3 in DNA: TGTGCCAGCAATCGTCGGAGCGGGGGGGAGGGGACAGATACGCAGTATTTT. Its protein product is CASNRRSGGEGTDTQYF.

This clone was counted once. This sequence joins TRBV12-2 and TRBJ2-5; the table's TRBD2 call for D was not verified on the DNA. TRBV12-2 is termed a pseudogene. The CDR3 loop spans 14 amino acids. The CDR3 protein is CATRRGGQGETQYF. The CDR3 bases are TGTGCAACCCGTAGGGGGGGCCAAGGGGAGACCCAGTACTTC.

The chain joins TRBV10-3 to TRBJ2-7, with D possibly TRBD1 on 6 matching bases. Germline V lookup: CDR1 ENHRY, CDR2 SYGVKD. Deletions cut 6 bases from V and 5 bases from J, with 20 bases between. The CDR3 is made up of 15 amino acids. The CDR3 loop reads CAISTDRQPQDEQYF. CDR3 bases: TGTGCCATCAGCACAGACAGGCAGCCACAGGACGAGCAGTACTTC.

This clone has a single count. The rearrangement joins TRBV30 to TRBJ2-5; D may be TRBD1 (6 bases). Trimming shortened V by 2 bases and J by 1 base, and 8 bases separated the two germline ends. CDR3 length: 13 residues. CDR1 and CDR2 (germline): GTSNPN, SVGIG (reference sequence). The CDR3 DNA follows: TGTGCCTGGAGTACAGGGACCCAAGAGACCCAGTACTTC. Its protein is CAWSTGTQETQYF. Full variable domain (remainder filled in from reference TRBV30 and TRBJ2-5): SQTIHQWPATLVQPVGSPLSLECTVEGTSNPNLYWYRQAAGRGLQLLFYSVGIGQISSEVPQNLSASRPQDRQFILSSKKLLLSDSGFYLCAWSTGTQETQYFGPGTRLLVL.

The CDR3 spells CASSPGTTHPEQYF. The DNA of the CDR3 is TGCGCCAGCAGCCCCGGGACTACACATCCCGAGCAGTACTTC. The V and J genes are TRBV5-1 and TRBJ2-7, with TRBD2 identical over 7 bases. Losses at the gene ends were 4 bases for V and 6 bases for J; bases not matched to a gene: 10. This CDR3 has 14 amino acids. Germline V lookup: CDR1 SGHRS, CDR2 YFSETQ. Looking up the rest from reference TRBV5-1 and TRBJ2-7 gives the full variable domain: KAGVTQTPRYLIKTRGQQVTLSCSPISGHRSVSWYQQTPGQGLQFLFEYFSETQRNKGNFPGRFSGRQFSNSRSEMNVSTLELGDSALYLCASSPGTTHPEQYFGPGTRLTVT.

The V gene is TRBV11-1, the J gene TRBJ1-1; 7 bases agree with TRBD1. The CDR3 totals 14 residues. The ends lost 5 bases at V and 6 bases at J; junction bases unmatched: 9. Germline V CDR1 and CDR2: SGHAT, FQDESV (reference sequence). The CDR3, as DNA: TGTGCCAGCAGCCGATTTGACAGGGCCCCTGAAGCTTTCTTT. Protein product: CASSRFDRAPEAFF.

Only a few counts were recorded for this clone. The rearrangement uses TRBV5-1 and TRBJ2-7; D might be TRBD1 (5 bases). CDR1 and CDR2 (germline): SGHRS, YFSETQ. Trimming shortened V by 3 bases and J by 4 bases, and 11 bases separated the two germline ends. The length of the CDR3 is 13 residues. This CDR3 reads CASSYDRIYEQYF. The CDR3 nucleotides read TGCGCCAGCAGCTATGACAGAATATACGAGCAGTACTTC.

J is TRBJ1-1 and V is TRBV28; no reliable D call. The germline CDR1 and CDR2 sequences are MDHEN and SYDVKM. The CDR3 runs 11 residues. Trimming removed 2 bases at V and 7 bases at J, with 5 bases between. CDR3 sequence: CASSLISEAFF. Written as DNA, the CDR3 is TGTGCCAGCAGTTTAATCAGTGAAGCTTTCTTT. The full variable domain, with the rest looked up from reference TRBV28 and TRBJ1-1, is DVKVTQSSRYLVKRTGEKVFLECVQDMDHENMFWYRQDPGLGLRLIYFSYDVKMKEKGDIPEGYSVSREKKERFSLILESASTNQTSMYLCASSLISEAFFGQGTRLTVV.

There are a few counts of this clone. The rearrangement links TRBV7-4 to TRBJ1-3; the match to TRBD1 covers 7 bases. V lost 3 bases to trimming and J lost 5 bases; unmatched junction nucleotides: 7. Germline V gene data show CDR1 as SGHVT and CDR2 as SQSDAQ. This CDR3 is built from 15 residues. CDR3 protein: CASSFGRGKRNTIYF. CDR3 bases: TGTGCCAGCAGCTTCGGCAGGGGGAAAAGAAACACCATATATTTT.

The table lists this clone with a count of one. The rearrangement uses TRBV9 and TRBJ2-3, with D maybe TRBD2 (6 bases). Germline-derived CDR1 and CDR2 are SGDLS and YYNGEE. The CDR3 loop spans 14 amino acids. Between the trimmed V and J ends, which lost 4 bases and 4 bases, there was a span of 13 bases. Written as DNA, the CDR3 is TGTGCCAGCAGCCCGTTGGGCGGGGCAGATACGCAGTATTTT. Translation: CASSPLGGADTQYF.

The chain links TRBV19 to TRBJ1-2, with D maybe TRBD1 (6 bases). The CDR3 contains 14 residues. Germline V gene lookup returns CDR1 LNHDA and CDR2 SQIVND (reference sequence). The germline V and J ends were trimmed by 9 bases and 0 bases, with 14 bases remaining between them. This CDR3 reads CASERTDANYGYTF. In DNA, the CDR3 is TGTGCCAGCGAGAGGACAGACGCTAACTATGGCTACACCTTC.

This rearrangement joins TRBV28 to TRBJ2-7, with 8 positions matching TRBD1. Germline trimming cut 6 bases from V and 5 bases from J; bases unmatched to any gene: 9. Germline V lookup: CDR1 MDHEN, CDR2 SYDVKM. The CDR3 is 14 residues long. The CDR3 loop is CASSRQGLPNEQYF. DNA of the CDR3: TGTGCCAGCAGCAGACAGGGGCTGCCTAACGAGCAGTACTTC.

The rearrangement uses TRBV11-3 and TRBJ2-1; TRBD2 is a possible D gene (5 bases). CDR1 is SGHNT, CDR2 YENEEA, per germline. The CDR3 contains 16 residues. V gave up 3 bases and J gave up 7 bases, with 19 bases separating them. CDR3 protein: CASSFKMDSPLNEQFF. The DNA for the CDR3 is TGTGCCAGCAGCTTCAAAATGGACTCCCCGCTTAATGAGCAGTTCTTC.

This chain joins TRBV6-8 and TRBJ1-5, with D possibly matching TRBD1 (5 bases). Germline loops: CDR1 MNHGY, CDR2 SAAAGT. With 6 bases removed from V and 5 bases from J, the gap between germline ends came to 17 bases. This CDR3 comprises 15 residues. In DNA, the CDR3 is TGTGCCAGCAGGAGACAGCGGGAAGAGGATCAGCCCCAGCATTTT. As protein: CASRRQREEDQPQHF.

V is TRBV29-1 and J is TRBJ2-7, with D uncertain. CDR1 SQVTM and CDR2 ANQGSEA come from the germline V gene. V shed 1 base and J shed 4 bases, with 5 bases lying between them. The CDR3 is 11 residues long. The CDR3, as DNA: TGCAGCGTTGAAGTCCTATACGAGCAGTACTTC. This sequence encodes CSVEVLYEQYF.

The chain joins TRBV5-6 to TRBJ1-4; 11 bases are a match to TRBD1. Germline V gene data show CDR1 as SGHDT and CDR2 as YYEEEE. The CDR3 runs to 17 residues. V shed 4 bases and J 5 bases; nucleotides not matched to a gene: 10. The CDR3 DNA reads TGTGCCAGCAGCGTCGGACAGGGGGCGAAGGTGAATGAAAAACTGTTTTTT. Translating it yields CASSVGQGAKVNEKLFF.

The chain is built from TRBV5-1 and TRBJ1-3; D gene ambiguous. Germline CDR1 reads SGHRS; CDR2 reads YFSETQ. There are 12 residues in the CDR3. V lost 4 bases and J lost 1, with 3 bases in between. The CDR3 protein is CASSASGNTIYF. CDR3 nucleotides: TGCGCCAGCAGCGCGTCTGGAAACACCATATATTTT.

Concerning this clone: Other nucleotide sequences in the sample specify the same CDR3. This sequence joins TRBV3-1 (or the pseudogene TRBV3-2) and TRBJ1-2; D is perhaps TRBD1 (6 bases). Germline V gene lookup returns CDR1 LGHDT and CDR2 YNNKEL (reference sequence). There are 11 residues in the CDR3. V was shortened by 8 bases and J by 7 bases, with 11 bases between the two germline ends. The CDR3, as DNA: TGTGCCAGCGCAAACAGGGCTGGCTACACCTTC. This sequence encodes CASANRAGYTF.

The chain employs TRBV20-1 and TRBJ1-1, with a possible D match to TRBD1 (5 bases). Germline CDR1 reads DFQATT; CDR2 reads SNEGSKA (reference sequence). The CDR3 contains 11 residues. The ends were cut back, 4 bases at V and 6 bases at J, with 9 bases in the middle. CDR3 sequence (DNA): TGCAGTGCTATGTGGGACTCTGAAGCTTTCTTT. Its protein product is CSAMWDSEAFF.